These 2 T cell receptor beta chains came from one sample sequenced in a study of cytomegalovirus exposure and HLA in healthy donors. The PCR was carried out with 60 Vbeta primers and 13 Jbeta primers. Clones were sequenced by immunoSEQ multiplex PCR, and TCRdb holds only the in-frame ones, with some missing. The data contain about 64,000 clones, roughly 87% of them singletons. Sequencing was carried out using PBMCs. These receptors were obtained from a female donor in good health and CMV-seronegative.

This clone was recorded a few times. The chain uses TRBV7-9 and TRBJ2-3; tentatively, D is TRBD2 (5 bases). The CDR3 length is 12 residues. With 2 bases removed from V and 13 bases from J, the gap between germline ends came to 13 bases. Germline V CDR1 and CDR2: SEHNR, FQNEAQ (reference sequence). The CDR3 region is CASSLHGTGEYF. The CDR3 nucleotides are TGTGCCAGCAGCTTACATGGTACCGGGGAGTATTTT.

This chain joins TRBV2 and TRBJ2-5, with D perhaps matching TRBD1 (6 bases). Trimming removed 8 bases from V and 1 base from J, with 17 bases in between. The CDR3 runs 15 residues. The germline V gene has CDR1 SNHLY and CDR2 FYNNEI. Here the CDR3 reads CASDSGTLSQETQYF. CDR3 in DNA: TGTGCCAGCGATTCCGGGACACTCTCCCAAGAGACCCAGTACTTC.